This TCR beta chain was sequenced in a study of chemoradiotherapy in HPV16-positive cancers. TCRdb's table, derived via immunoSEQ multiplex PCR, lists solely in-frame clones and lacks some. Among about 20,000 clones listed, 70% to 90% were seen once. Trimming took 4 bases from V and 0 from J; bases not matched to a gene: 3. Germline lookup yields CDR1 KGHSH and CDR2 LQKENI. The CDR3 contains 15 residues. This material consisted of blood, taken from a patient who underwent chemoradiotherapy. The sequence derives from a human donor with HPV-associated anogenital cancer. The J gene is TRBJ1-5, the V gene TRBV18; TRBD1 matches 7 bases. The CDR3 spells CASSRGQTSNQPQHF. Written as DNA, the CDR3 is TGTGCCAGCTCACGGGGACAGACTAGCAATCAGCCCCAGCATTTT.